The 14 T cell receptor beta chains in this list originate from one sample, sequenced in a study of T cells in tuberculosis. This table comes from immunoSEQ multiplex PCR, and its TCRdb copy is limited to in-frame clones, with some not included. Among roughly 45,000 clones listed, about 94% were seen once. Sequences were obtained from PBMCs. These receptors all stem from a donor aged 5-35 years with latent tuberculosis or without tuberculosis infection. Some clones in this sample may be carry-over from other donors' samples.

The gene calls are TRBV30 and TRBJ2-7; TRBD2 matches at 9 bases. Per the germline V gene, CDR1 is GTSNPN and CDR2 is SVGIG (reference sequence). V shed 7 bases, J shed 4 bases, and the junction held 11 bases outside the gene matches. The CDR3 runs 14 residues. CDR3 nucleotides: TGTGCCTATATCGGGGGAGCGGGAGGTTACGAGCAGTACTTC. It is translated as CAYIGGAGGYEQYF. The full variable domain, rest sourced from reference TRBV30 and TRBJ2-7, is SQTIHQWPATLVQPVGSPLSLECTVEGTSNPNLYWYRQAAGRGLQLLFYSVGIGQISSEVPQNLSASRPQDRQFILSSKKLLLSDSGFYLCAYIGGAGGYEQYFGPGTRLTVT.

This rearrangement joins TRBV2 to TRBJ1-5; D is perhaps TRBD1 (6 bases). Germline assignment: CDR1 SNHLY and CDR2 FYNNEI. This CDR3 region has 16 residues. Trimming removed 6 bases at V and 4 bases at J, with 19 bases between. The CDR3 DNA follows: TGTGCCAGCAGCCCAACCCGTGGGGGCCTGAATCAGCCCCAGCATTTT. This sequence encodes CASSPTRGGLNQPQHF.

The J gene is TRBJ2-2, the V gene TRBV5-1; no definite D call. The CDR3 sequence is 12 residues long. Germline V gene sequence: CDR1 SGHRS, CDR2 YFSETQ. Trimming cost V 2 bases and J 7 bases, with 6 bases left between them. The CDR3 sequence: CASSLFRGELFF. The CDR3, as DNA: TGCGCCAGCAGCTTATTTCGCGGGGAGCTGTTTTTT.

The rearrangement joins TRBV11-3 to TRBJ1-1, with TRBD1 identical over 9 bases. The length of the CDR3 is 16 residues. The germline CDR1 and CDR2 sequences are SGHNT and YENEEA. After removal of 5 bases from V and 3 bases from J, the junction contained 10 bases not matched to a gene. The CDR3 reads CASSKPQGAHDTEAFF. CDR3 nucleotide sequence: TGTGCCAGCAGCAAACCACAGGGGGCGCATGACACTGAAGCTTTCTTT. Variable domain in full (rest from reference TRBV11-3 and TRBJ1-1): EAGVVQSPRYKIIEKKQPVAFWCNPISGHNTLYWYLQNLGQGPELLIRYENEEAVDDSQLPKDRFSAERLKGVDSTLKIQPAELGDSAVYLCASSKPQGAHDTEAFFGQGTRLTVV.

The rearrangement joins TRBV18 to TRBJ2-5; 8 bases align to TRBD1. J gave up 4 bases and V 3 bases, and 7 bases lay outside the gene matches. The CDR3 loop spans 15 amino acids. CDR1 and CDR2 (germline): KGHSH, LQKENI. CDR3 in amino acids: CASSPARGQVETQYF. In DNA, the CDR3 is TGTGCCAGCTCACCGGCCAGGGGGCAGGTAGAGACCCAGTACTTC.

The chain employs TRBV11-2 and TRBJ2-1; D is ambiguous. There are 13 residues in the CDR3. Trimming took off 1 base at V and 10 bases at J, with 11 bases between the two ends. From germline, CDR1 is SGHAT and CDR2 FQNNGV. The CDR3 DNA is TGTGCCAGCAGCTTAGGGCTAGTCGAGGAGCAGTTCTTC. Its protein is CASSLGLVEEQFF.

The V and J genes are TRBV14 and TRBJ2-1, with D possibly matching TRBD2 (6 bases). CDR3 length: 15 amino acids. Trimming shortened V by 0 bases and J by 15 bases, and 21 bases separated the two germline ends. Looked up from germline, CDR1 is SGHDN and CDR2 is FVKESK. CDR3 sequence: CASSQDPWDSRSRFF. The CDR3 DNA is TGTGCCAGCAGCCAAGACCCCTGGGACTCGCGAAGTAGGTTCTTC.

The chain couples TRBV28 to TRBJ2-7, with a weak D call TRBD2 (6 bases). Germline V gene data show CDR1 as MDHEN and CDR2 as SYDVKM. V was trimmed by 6 bases and J by 1 base, leaving 19 bases between them. The CDR3 sequence is 16 residues long. The DNA of the CDR3 is TGTGCCAGCAGCCCTAAGGGACTGTTCGTGTCCTACGAGCAGTACTTC. Its protein is CASSPKGLFVSYEQYF.

This chain links TRBV5-8 with TRBJ2-1; D may be TRBD2 (7 bases). The length of the CDR3 is 14 residues. V was clipped by 1 base and J by 9 bases, with 14 bases between them. Germline lookup yields CDR1 SGHTS and CDR2 YDEGEE. The DNA of the CDR3 is TGTGCCAGCAGCTTGACGGGAGGAGGGGGTGAGCAGTTCTTC. It encodes CASSLTGGGGEQFF.

V is TRBV28 and J is TRBJ2-1; 11 bases match TRBD2. This CDR3 has 15 amino acids. Germline CDR1 is MDHEN and CDR2 is SYDVKM. V shed 8 bases and J 1 base; nucleotides not matched to a gene: 4. The chain's CDR3 is CASQLAGASYNEQFF. In DNA, the CDR3 is TGTGCCAGCCAACTAGCGGGGGCGTCCTACAATGAGCAGTTCTTC.

The chain joins TRBV2 to TRBJ2-3; TRBD1 matches at 10 bases. Germline V gene data show CDR1 as SNHLY and CDR2 as FYNNEI. This CDR3 has 14 amino acids. J gave up 6 bases and V 6 bases, and 6 bases lay outside the gene matches. The CDR3 coding sequence is TGTGCCAGCAGGCTCGACAGGGGGCTGGATACGCAGTATTTT. It encodes CASRLDRGLDTQYF.

This CDR3 is CASSQDRTGGKKLFF. The CDR3 DNA is TGCGCCAGCAGCCAAGATAGAACAGGGGGCAAAAAACTGTTTTTT. The V and J genes are TRBV4-3 and TRBJ1-4; 9 bases match TRBD1. This CDR3 is 15 amino acids long. Trimming removed 0 bases from V and 9 bases from J; junction bases left unmatched: 5. The germline V gene has CDR1 LGHNA and CDR2 YSLEER.

V gene TRBV5-1 combines with J gene TRBJ2-5; D may be TRBD2 (5 bases). V was trimmed by 0 bases and J by 2 bases, leaving 8 bases between them. The CDR3 has 14 residues. Germline loops: CDR1 SGHRS, CDR2 YFSETQ. The CDR3 sequence is CASSLGTSQETQYF. The DNA of the CDR3 is TGCGCCAGCAGCTTGGGGACTTCACAAGAGACCCAGTACTTC.

The chain recombines TRBV27 with TRBJ1-1, with 7 bases that match TRBD1. Looked up from germline, CDR1 is MNHEY and CDR2 is SMNVEV (reference sequence). The V gene end was trimmed by 5 bases and the J gene end by 2 bases; junction bases not matched to a gene: 5. The CDR3 loop spans 14 amino acids. Here the CDR3 reads CASSRRQGNTEAFF. Here the CDR3 DNA reads TGTGCCAGCAGTCGTCGACAGGGCAACACTGAAGCTTTCTTT.